This T cell receptor (beta chain) came from a study of T-cell memory formation after mild COVID-19. The study, taken as a whole, reports: The finding that pre-infection memory included some responding clones suggested that cross-reactive memory joined. Largely, contracting CD4+ clones fell within CM and EM, and contracting CD8+ clones within EMRA. Confirmation was lacking for SARS-CoV-2 specificity of second-wave clones that peaked on day 37.

In its sample, this clonotype was seen a few times. Antigen: not known. Germline V gives CDR1 SGHVS, CDR2 FNYEAQ. CDR3 size: 17 residues. Trimming left V 1 base short and J 6 bases short, with 21 bases between. UMIs and sample barcodes were carried by the TCR alpha and TCR beta cDNA libraries that 5'RACE produced using constant-segment primers. TCRdb redid the calling of the 5' RACE reads with MiXCR, one entry per CDR3 protein. This sample yields around 390,000 distinct CDR3 sequences, of which 15% to 20% are seen a single time; about 22% belongs to the top ten. V usage is TRBV7-6 and J usage is TRBJ2-5; TRBD1 is a possible D gene (5 bases). Sequencing was done on a sample of PBMCs or a T cell subset sorted from them (not recorded which). The sequence derives from a man aged 18-30 years who had mild COVID-19 (a few samples of this study predate the infection). Cell type and time point are not known. The CDR3 sequence is CASSLVTGSRVRKTQYF. The CDR3 nucleotides read TGTGCCAGCAGCTTAGTAACCGGGTCCAGGGTGAGGAAGACCCAGTACTTC.